The 27 T cell receptor beta chains below were found in one sample sequenced in a study of molecular identifiers for immune sequencing clone quantification. Each CDR3 protein gets one entry after TCRdb re-called the PCR reads with MiXCR. The sample has 85,000 to 100,000 distinct CDR3 sequences; around 24% are singletons. The sequencing input was naive CD8+ T cells from blood, with Jurkat cell RNA spiked in. This sample's subset: FACS-sorted CD8+CD4-CCR7+CD45RA+ naive T cells. Receptors originate from a human donor in good health. Some libraries in this study had Jurkat cell RNA spiked in.

This clonotype was detected ten times or more. The chain links TRBV4-2 to TRBJ2-1; TRBD1 agrees at 7 bases. V lost 1 base and J lost 12; bases outside the gene matches: 6. Germline V gives CDR1 LGHNA, CDR2 YNFKEQ. The CDR3 is made up of 13 amino acids. The DNA for the CDR3 is TGTGCCAGCAGCCAAGGACAGGGTATTGGGCAGTTCTTC. It codes for CASSQGQGIGQFF.

This clonotype was detected ten times or more. The chain carries TRBV5-1 and TRBJ2-3; D is perhaps TRBD2 (7 bases). The CDR3 consists of 16 residues. V lost 0 bases to trimming and J lost 2 bases, with 13 bases between them. Germline V lookup: CDR1 SGHRS, CDR2 YFSETQ. This CDR3 is CASSLARGADTDTQYF. The CDR3, as DNA: TGCGCCAGCAGCTTGGCCCGGGGGGCTGACACAGATACGCAGTATTTT.

The table lists this clonotype with many counts. The V gene is TRBV4-1, the J gene TRBJ1-1, with TRBD1 identical over 9 bases. J gave up 2 bases and V 2 bases, and 3 bases lay outside the gene matches. Germline CDR1 MGHRA, CDR2 YSYEKL. The CDR3 sequence is 15 residues long. CDR3 sequence reads: CASSQPTGGNTEAFF. CDR3 coding DNA: TGCGCCAGCAGCCAACCGACAGGGGGAAACACTGAAGCTTTCTTT.

Only a few counts were recorded for this clonotype. A clone one base away is much larger, so this may be a read error. The genes are TRBV5-1 and TRBJ1-1, with a possible D match to TRBD1 (5 bases). The V and J ends lost 0 bases and 8 bases respectively, with 8 bases between them. The CDR3 contains 12 residues. The V gene's germline CDR1 is SGHRS and CDR2 YFSETQ. The CDR3: CASSLAREEAFF. The DNA of the CDR3 is TGCGCCAGCAGCTTGGCCAGGGAAGAAGCTTTCTTT.

This clonotype was detected ten times or more. An end of the junction differs from the germline gene, which may be a read error. The rearrangement uses TRBV28 and TRBJ1-3; possible D gene TRBD1, 5 bases. This CDR3 is built from 14 residues. The germline gives CDR1 MDHEN, CDR2 SYDVKM. The CDR3: CASSTPGRGNTIYF. Written as DNA, the CDR3 is TGTGCCAGCAGTACCCCAGGGCGGGGAAATACCATATATTTT.

Many counts were recorded for this clonotype. The chain links TRBV25-1 to TRBJ2-5; D may be TRBD1 (5 bases). V was trimmed by 6 bases and J by 1 base, leaving 6 bases between them. CDR1 MGHDK and CDR2 SYGVNS come from the germline V gene. The CDR3 is 12 amino acids. The CDR3 reads CASRTAQETQYF. In DNA, the CDR3 is TGTGCCAGCAGGACAGCCCAAGAGACCCAGTACTTC.

This clonotype was recorded only once. One base away lies a much larger clone, so this may be a sequencing read error. The chain recombines TRBV7-6 with TRBJ2-3, with no clear D. The CDR3 sequence is 13 residues long. From germline, CDR1 is SGHVS and CDR2 FNYEAQ. The CDR3 DNA is TGTGCCATCAGCTTATGGTCGGAAGATACGCAGTATTTT. Translated, it gives CAISLWSEDTQYF.

This clonotype has just a few counts. It may be a read error: a sequence one base away is much more abundant. The chain joins TRBV4-3 to TRBJ2-1; 8 bases fit TRBD1. Germline V CDR1 and CDR2: LGHNA, YSLEER. V was pared by 4 bases and J by 8 bases, with 16 bases of the junction left unmatched. CDR3 size: 17 residues. The CDR3 DNA follows: TGCGCCAGCAGCCGAGGACCCGGGACAGGAAAGGGGCATGAGCAGTTCTTC. Amino acid sequence: CASSRGPGTGKGHEQFF.

Remarks on this clonotype: A much bigger clone sits one base away, suggesting this may be a read error. V gene TRBV6-5 combines with J gene TRBJ2-2; D may be TRBD2 (5 bases). Trimming pared 6 bases from V and 4 bases from J, leaving 12 bases between. CDR3 length equals 14 residues. The germline CDR1 and CDR2 sequences are MNHEY and SVGAGI. CDR3 sequence: CASRPGVGTGELFF. CDR3 nucleotides: TGTGCCAGCAGACCCGGGGTGGGCACCGGGGAGCTGTTTTTT.

About this clonotype itself: A much bigger clone sits one base away, suggesting this may be a read error. This chain connects TRBV28 to TRBJ2-3, with 9 bases fitting TRBD2. The CDR3 totals 16 residues. The germline V gene has CDR1 MDHEN and CDR2 SYDVKM. The DNA of the CDR3 is TGTGCCAGCAGTTTCTCCATAGCGGGAGAGACAGATATGCAGTATTTT. Amino acids: CASSFSIAGETDMQYF.

Concerning this clonotype: The conserved closing phenylalanine or tryptophan is absent in this CDR3, likely reflecting a read error. The chain is built from TRBV10-1 and TRBJ2-3; 7 positions match TRBD2. V lost 2 bases and J lost 3; bases outside the gene matches: 5. The CDR3 consists of 15 residues. Germline V gene sequence: CDR1 WNHNN, CDR2 SYGVQD (reference sequence). Here the CDR3 DNA reads TGCGCCAGCAGTGAGACCCTAGCGGATACAGATACGCAGTATCTA. It translates to CASSETLADTDTQYL.

This clonotype was found many times. This chain joins TRBV5-4 and TRBJ1-1, with unresolved D. The CDR3 runs 12 residues. V lost 4 bases and J lost 4, with 8 bases in between. Germline CDR1 SGHNT, CDR2 YYREEE (reference sequence). Written as DNA, the CDR3 is TGTGCCAGCAGCCACTGGAGCACTGAAGCTTTCTTT. Encoded protein: CASSHWSTEAFF. The full variable domain, its missing parts supplied by reference TRBV5-4 and TRBJ1-1, is ETGVTQSPTHLIKTRGQQVTLRCSSQSGHNTVSWYQQALGQGPQFIFQYYREEENGRGNFPPRFSGLQFPNYSSELNVNALELDDSALYLCASSHWSTEAFFGQGTRLTVV.

This clonotype was observed at least ten times. The chain combines TRBV4-3 with TRBJ2-1, with 7 bases that match TRBD2. V lost 0 bases and J lost 4; bases outside the gene matches: 6. In germline, CDR1 is LGHNA, CDR2 YSLEER. The CDR3 has 16 amino acids. This CDR3 reads CASSQDRGLPYNEQFF. CDR3 nucleotide sequence: TGCGCCAGCAGCCAAGATAGGGGACTACCTTACAATGAGCAGTTCTTC.

About this clonotype: A much larger clone sits a single nucleotide away, making a read error possible. The J gene is TRBJ2-7, the V gene TRBV5-5; TRBD1 matches 8 bases. The CDR3 loop spans 14 amino acids. Germline-derived CDR1 and CDR2 are SGHKS and YYEKEE (reference sequence). The J segment lost 5 bases and the V segment lost 0 bases, leaving 4 bases of the junction unmatched. CDR3 bases: TGTGCCAGCAGCTTGGGGGCAGGGGGCAACGAGCAGTACTTC. This gives the protein CASSLGAGGNEQYF.

V gene TRBV3-1 combines with J gene TRBJ2-4; D uncertain. From germline, CDR1 is LGHDT and CDR2 YNNKEL (reference sequence). This CDR3 spans 16 amino acids. V lost 3 bases, J lost 1 base, and 13 bases lay in between. DNA of the CDR3: TGTGCCAGCAGCCACGACCCGTTTGTTGCCAAAAACATTCAGTACTTC. This codes for CASSHDPFVAKNIQYF.

At least ten counts were recorded for this clonotype. The chain links TRBV4-3 to TRBJ1-4; D is undetermined. V shed 4 bases and J shed 2 bases, with 11 bases lying between them. The germline V gene has CDR1 LGHNA and CDR2 YSLEER. The CDR3 has 15 residues. As DNA, the CDR3 is TGCGCCAGCAGCCTTGGGAGTTCGACTAATGAAAAACTGTTTTTT. Its translation is CASSLGSSTNEKLFF.

Details on this clonotype: Possible read error: a much larger clone is one base away. The V gene is TRBV28, the J gene TRBJ2-7, with TRBD2 matching 7 bases. Germline CDR1 is MDHEN and CDR2 is SYDVKM. This CDR3 is built from 15 residues. Unmatched junction bases numbered 8, after V lost 2 bases and J lost 4 bases. Here the CDR3 reads CASSLPGRAFYEQYF. CDR3 sequence (DNA): TGTGCCAGCAGTTTACCGGGGAGGGCCTTTTACGAGCAGTACTTC.

This chain links TRBV12-3 or TRBV12-4 with TRBJ1-6; D uncertain. V was pared by 3 bases and J by 4 bases, with 10 bases between. This CDR3 spans 15 amino acids. The DNA of the CDR3 is TGTGCCAGCAGTTTTGGTGTGGGGTATAATTCACCCCTCCACTTT. It encodes CASSFGVGYNSPLHF.

This clonotype appeared a few times. The chain uses TRBV6-5 and TRBJ2-5, with a possible D match to TRBD2 (6 bases). V gave up 1 base and J gave up 5 bases, with 20 bases separating them. In germline, CDR1 is MNHEY, CDR2 SVGAGI. The CDR3 has 17 amino acids. The chain's CDR3 is CASSYFGGGGLGETQYF. The CDR3 nucleotides are TGTGCCAGCAGTTACTTCGGTGGTGGGGGGTTGGGCGAGACCCAGTACTTC.

Turning to this clonotype: A much larger clone lies a single base off, so this may be a read error. The V gene is TRBV30, the J gene TRBJ2-5; no clear D gene. This CDR3 is built from 13 residues. The V gene's germline CDR1 is GTSNPN and CDR2 SVGIG (reference sequence). The CDR3 sequence: CAWGVRLEKTQYF. CDR3 in DNA: TGTGCCTGGGGTGTACGCCTCGAGAAGACCCAGTACTTC.

For this clonotype: The missing conserved phenylalanine or tryptophan at the end of this CDR3 makes a read error likely. The V gene is TRBV7-9, the J gene TRBJ2-7; no firm D call. Trimming cost V 5 bases and J 3 bases, with 11 bases left between them. Germline CDR1 is SEHNR and CDR2 is FQNEAQ (reference sequence). The CDR3 totals 13 residues. This chain's CDR3 is CASSPPVSYEQYL. CDR3 coding DNA: TGTGCCAGCAGCCCTCCTGTTAGCTACGAGCAGTACCTC.

This clonotype was detected only a few times. The chain is built from TRBV11-2 and TRBJ2-3, with 9 bases that match TRBD2. CDR3 size: 16 residues. CDR1 and CDR2 from the germline V gene are SGHAT and FQNNGV. The V segment lost 5 bases and the J segment 0 bases; nucleotides outside the gene matches: 6. CDR3 protein: CASSPSGLASTDTQYF. The CDR3 nucleotides are TGTGCCAGCAGCCCCTCGGGACTAGCCAGCACAGATACGCAGTATTTT.

A few counts support this clonotype. The rearrangement uses TRBV10-3 and TRBJ2-1; D could derive from TRBD1 or TRBD2 (6 bases each). Deletions cut 3 bases from V and 8 bases from J, with 20 bases between. The germline CDR1 and CDR2 sequences are ENHRY and SYGVKD. The CDR3 covers 16 residues. CDR3 in DNA: TGTGCCATCAGTGACATGGGGGGCAGGGTGAAATATGAGCAGTTCTTC. Amino acid sequence: CAISDMGGRVKYEQFF.

Written as DNA, the CDR3 is TGTGCCAGCAGTTTCGGGGTCGGGGCGCCCCAGTACTTC. It yields the protein CASSFGVGAPQYF. V and J are TRBV12-3 or TRBV12-4 and TRBJ2-5; D tentatively fits TRBD1 or TRBD2 (5 bases each). V was cut by 3 bases and J by 9 bases, with 14 bases left in between. This CDR3 contains 13 residues.

Comments on this clonotype: Possible read error: a much larger clone is one base away. The rearrangement joins TRBV19 to TRBJ1-1, with D tentatively TRBD1 (5 bases). This CDR3 has 14 residues. V was clipped by 5 bases and J by 3 bases, with 13 bases between them. Germline-derived CDR1 and CDR2 are LNHDA and SQIVND (reference sequence). In nucleotides, the CDR3 is TGTGCCAGTAGTCCCGGGGCGATGGACACTGAAGCTTTCTTT. Its protein product is CASSPGAMDTEAFF.

On this clonotype: It may be a read error: a sequence one base away is much more abundant. The rearrangement uses TRBV30 and TRBJ2-3; D is undetermined. Trimming left V 3 bases short and J 6 bases short, with 19 bases between. Looked up from germline, CDR1 is GTSNPN and CDR2 is SVGIG (reference sequence). The length of the CDR3 is 15 residues. As DNA, the CDR3 is TGTGCCTGGAGCCTCACCCCCGAGGCTTCGGATACGCAGTATTTT. Encoded protein: CAWSLTPEASDTQYF. The full variable domain, its missing parts supplied by reference TRBV30 and TRBJ2-3, is SQTIHQWPATLVQPVGSPLSLECTVEGTSNPNLYWYRQAAGRGLQLLFYSVGIGQISSEVPQNLSASRPQDRQFILSSKKLLLSDSGFYLCAWSLTPEASDTQYFGPGTRLTVL.

This clonotype appeared many times. CDR3 nucleotide sequence: TGTGCCACCGCCCCATCCGTTTGGGGCACTGAAGCTTTCTTT. Translation: CATAPSVWGTEAFF. The chain employs TRBV5-6 and TRBJ1-1; D is unclear. The CDR3 is made up of 14 amino acids. Germline V gene lookup returns CDR1 SGHDT and CDR2 YYEEEE. V gave up 9 bases and J gave up 4 bases, with 19 bases separating them.